A selection of T cell receptor beta chains follows, all from one sample in a study of vaccination effects on CD4 cells after COVID-19. Their specific antigens are unknown. The table came from immunoSEQ multiplex PCR; TCRdb's copy has only in-frame clones and leaves some out. The table has 50,000 to 60,000 clones, more than 60% seen once. The source material was CD4+ T cells from PBMCs cultured with SARS-CoV-2 spike peptides, sampled before COVID-19 vaccination. These TCRs come from a human donor who received a COVID-19 vaccine. CDR3s include the opening cysteine and the closing phenylalanine or tryptophan. A D gene is named only where the DNA matches it firmly. Expanded clones get a size class; other rows say once, few or many, or leave the size out.

V,size,length,J,D,DNA,CDR3
TRBV28,.,17,TRBJ1-1,.,TGTGCCAGCAGTTTTACGGTTATTTCGGGGGCGCGCACTGAAGCTTTCTTT,CASSFTVISGARTEAFF
TRBV5-1,.,14,TRBJ1-4,.,TGCGCCAGCAGCTTGACAGGTCCTAATGAAAAACTGTTTTTT,CASSLTGPNEKLFF
TRBV4-1,.,14,TRBJ1-2,.,TGCGCCAGCAGCCAAGTGGGCCAGGGGTATGGCTACACCTTC,CASSQVGQGYGYTF
TRBV18,.,13,TRBJ1-6,.,TGTGCCAGCTCACCCGGCCCAGGGGACGTCTCCCACTTT,CASSPGPGDVSHF
TRBV5-1,.,14,TRBJ1-6,.,TGCGCCAGCAGCTGGGGGGGTCCAAATTCACCCCTCCACTTT,CASSWGGPNSPLHF
TRBV24-1,once,14,TRBJ1-2,.,TGTGCCACCAGTGAACCCTGGCGGAACTATGGCTACACCTTC,CATSEPWRNYGYTF
TRBV14,.,12,TRBJ2-7,.,TGTGCCAGCAGCGGAAGGGGCCACGAGCAGTACTTC,CASSGRGHEQYF
TRBV27,.,16,TRBJ1-2,.,TGTGCCAGCAGGTCGACAGGTAGTGGGTCTGACTATGGCTACACCTTC,CASRSTGSGSDYGYTF
TRBV18,few,14,TRBJ1-5,.,TGTGCCAGCTCACCGGCAGGTTCGGTGGGGCCCCAGCATTTT,CASSPAGSVGPQHF
TRBV29-1,.,14,TRBJ1-1,.,TGCAGCGTTGATTCGAGGGGATCGGGGACTGAAGCTTTCTTT,CSVDSRGSGTEAFF
TRBV11-1,.,14,TRBJ1-6,.,TGTGCCAGCAGCCTGTACGAGGCTAATTCACCCCTCCACTTT,CASSLYEANSPLHF